The 17 T cell receptor beta chains presented below share a single source sample, sequenced in a study of shared clonotypes between healthy human individuals. Clones were sequenced by immunoSEQ multiplex PCR, and TCRdb holds only the in-frame ones, with some missing. There are about 800,000 clones in the sample; around 96% occur only once, and approximately 0.2% lies in the top ten. Positively selected for CCR7, the CD45RO-negative cells used as naive CD8 cells excluded terminally differentiated effector memory CD45RA+ cells. Sequenced: naive CD8+ T cells sorted from blood. Receptor source: a man younger than 40 in good health.

V usage is TRBV2 and J usage is TRBJ2-7; no reliable D call. V was pared by 6 bases and J by 3 bases, with 18 bases between. CDR3 length: 15 residues. Germline V lookup: CDR1 SNHLY, CDR2 FYNNEI. The CDR3 DNA follows: TGTGCCAGCAGCCAGGACCGCCGACATAACTACGAGCAGTACTTC. Translating it yields CASSQDRRHNYEQYF.

V and J are TRBV11-2 and TRBJ2-3, with D perhaps matching TRBD2 (5 bases). Looked up from germline, CDR1 is SGHAT and CDR2 is FQNNGV. The CDR3 contains 17 residues. V was pared by 3 bases and J by 0 bases, with 16 bases between. Here the CDR3 DNA reads TGTGCCAGCAGCTTGTCCGCGGGCCCACCCAGCACAGATACGCAGTATTTT. Amino acid sequence: CASSLSAGPPSTDTQYF.

This chain links TRBV9 with TRBJ2-1; 11 nucleotides match TRBD2. The junction had 11 bases not matched to a gene; V was cut back by 6 bases and J by 0 bases. Germline CDR1 is SGDLS and CDR2 is YYNGEE. The CDR3 covers 18 residues. The CDR3 loop reads CASTPGLAASASYNEQFF. For the CDR3, the DNA is TGTGCCAGCACCCCGGGACTAGCGGCTTCGGCCTCCTACAATGAGCAGTTCTTC.

The chain recombines TRBV2 with TRBJ1-2; possible D gene TRBD1, 5 bases. Germline-derived CDR1 and CDR2 are SNHLY and FYNNEI. The V gene lost 0 bases and the J gene lost 0 bases, with 14 bases spanning the gap. This CDR3 has 17 amino acids. The CDR3 DNA reads as TGTGCCAGCAGTGAAGCGCTTGGTGGGGGTTCTAACTATGGCTACACCTTC. It yields the protein CASSEALGGGSNYGYTF.

V usage is TRBV10-2 and J usage is TRBJ2-7; 8 positions agree with TRBD1. The trim removed 0 bases at V and 2 bases at J, leaving 3 bases unmatched. Germline values: CDR1 WSHSY, CDR2 SAAADI. The CDR3 sequence is 15 residues long. In nucleotides, the CDR3 is TGCGCCAGCAGTGAGTCAGGACAGGGTCCCTACGAGCAGTACTTC. Protein sequence: CASSESGQGPYEQYF.

The chain couples TRBV9 to TRBJ1-2; D not resolved. V shed 7 bases and J shed 4 bases, with 14 bases lying between them. Germline CDR1 and CDR2: SGDLS and YYNGEE. This CDR3 has 13 amino acids. CDR3: CASGKQGSYGYTF. The CDR3 DNA is TGTGCCAGCGGTAAACAAGGCTCCTATGGCTACACCTTC.

The V and J genes are TRBV4-3 and TRBJ2-7; no clear D. The CDR3 is made up of 13 amino acids. Germline values: CDR1 LGHNA, CDR2 YSLEER. V was cut by 1 base and J by 4 bases, with 8 bases left in between. CDR3 amino acids: CASSQAPEYEQYF. The CDR3, as DNA: TGCGCCAGCAGCCAAGCTCCGGAGTACGAGCAGTACTTC.

The chain carries TRBV7-9 and TRBJ2-5, with D uncertain. The CDR3 is 17 amino acids. Germline CDR1 and CDR2: SEHNR and FQNEAQ (reference sequence). The ends were cut back, 0 bases at V and 1 base at J, with 15 bases in the middle. CDR3 region: CASSLAQRSERQETQYF. For the CDR3, the DNA is TGTGCCAGCAGCTTAGCGCAACGATCAGAGCGCCAAGAGACCCAGTACTTC.

The DNA for the CDR3 is TGTGCCAGCAGTTACTCTAGCGGGACTAACAATGAGCAGTTCTTC. Amino acids: CASSYSSGTNNEQFF. The V gene is TRBV6-5, the J gene TRBJ2-1, with 8 positions matching TRBD2. The CDR3 is 15 residues long. The germline CDR1 and CDR2 sequences are MNHEY and SVGAGI. The V segment lost 0 bases and the J segment 5 bases; nucleotides outside the gene matches: 3.

The rearrangement links TRBV11-1 to TRBJ2-3; TRBD2 agrees at 7 bases. The CDR3 runs to 19 residues. The J segment lost 5 bases and the V segment lost 1 base, leaving 18 bases of the junction unmatched. Germline loops: CDR1 SGHAT, CDR2 FQDESV (reference sequence). This CDR3 is CASSLGLATLNPTRDTQYF. DNA for the CDR3: TGTGCCAGCAGCTTAGGACTAGCAACACTCAACCCCACCAGAGATACGCAGTATTTT.

The chain recombines TRBV5-1 with TRBJ1-1; tentatively, D is TRBD1 (5 bases). Trimming took off 4 bases at V and 7 bases at J, with 8 bases between the two ends. The CDR3 is made up of 11 amino acids. Germline CDR1 is SGHRS and CDR2 is YFSETQ. The DNA for the CDR3 is TGCGCCAGCAGCAATGGGGGTGAAGCTTTCTTT. This codes for CASSNGGEAFF.

This clone was observed a few times. Distinct nucleotide sequences in the sample also encode this CDR3. The chain has TRBV28 and TRBJ1-1, with D unresolved. CDR1 MDHEN and CDR2 SYDVKM come from the germline V gene. V lost 5 bases, J lost 2 bases, and 3 bases lay in between. The CDR3 length is 11 residues. This CDR3 reads CASSPNTEAFF. The CDR3 DNA sequence: TGTGCCAGCAGTCCCAACACTGAAGCTTTCTTT.

The chain couples TRBV6-4 to TRBJ2-1, with 7 positions matching TRBD2. CDR1 and CDR2 from the germline V gene are MRHNA and SNTAGT. The CDR3 spans 16 residues. V shed 5 bases and J 1 base; nucleotides not matched to a gene: 8. The CDR3 DNA reads TGTGCCAGCAGTTCTTTCAGCGGGACGTCCTACAATGAGCAGTTCTTC. Protein: CASSSFSGTSYNEQFF.

This chain joins TRBV18 and TRBJ2-7; D is uncertain. The CDR3 covers 13 residues. Germline V CDR1 and CDR2: KGHSH, LQKENI. The V end was cut by 6 bases, the J end by 1 base, with 10 bases between. CDR3 coding DNA: TGTGCCAGCTCGCCAAAGAGTTCCTACGAGCAGTACTTC. Translated, it gives CASSPKSSYEQYF. Drawing the rest from reference TRBV18 and TRBJ2-7, the complete variable domain is NAGVMQNPRHLVRRRGQEARLRCSPMKGHSHVYWYRQLPEEGLKFMVYLQKENIIDESGMPKERFSAEFPKEGPSILRIQQVVRGDSAAYFCASSPKSSYEQYFGPGTRLTVT.

The rearrangement joins TRBV15 to TRBJ2-7; tentatively, D is TRBD2 (5 bases). The CDR3 totals 15 residues. CDR1 LNHNV and CDR2 YYDKDF come from the germline V gene (reference sequence). Trimming cost V 0 bases and J 8 bases, with 17 bases left between them. The CDR3 DNA follows: TGTGCCACCAGCAGAGATGAGGGCCGAGGGAGCCAGCAGTACTTC. Its protein is CATSRDEGRGSQQYF.

The gene calls are TRBV9 and TRBJ2-1; possibly TRBD1 or TRBD2 for D (5 bases each). V gave up 4 bases and J gave up 1 base, with 18 bases separating them. The CDR3 spans 17 residues. CDR1 is SGDLS and CDR2 is YYNGEE in the germline V gene. The CDR3 region is CASSNQRGHGSYNEQFF. The CDR3 nucleotides are TGTGCCAGCAGCAACCAGAGGGGCCACGGGTCCTACAATGAGCAGTTCTTC.

This sequence joins TRBV7-9 and TRBJ1-2; D is possibly TRBD1 (5 bases). The V and J ends lost 5 bases and 8 bases respectively, with 21 bases between them. CDR1 and CDR2 from the germline V gene are SEHNR and FQNEAQ (reference sequence). The CDR3 runs to 15 residues. CDR3 loop: CASSPLQIQGTGYTF. The CDR3 region has the DNA TGTGCCAGCAGCCCCCTTCAGATCCAGGGAACCGGCTACACCTTC.